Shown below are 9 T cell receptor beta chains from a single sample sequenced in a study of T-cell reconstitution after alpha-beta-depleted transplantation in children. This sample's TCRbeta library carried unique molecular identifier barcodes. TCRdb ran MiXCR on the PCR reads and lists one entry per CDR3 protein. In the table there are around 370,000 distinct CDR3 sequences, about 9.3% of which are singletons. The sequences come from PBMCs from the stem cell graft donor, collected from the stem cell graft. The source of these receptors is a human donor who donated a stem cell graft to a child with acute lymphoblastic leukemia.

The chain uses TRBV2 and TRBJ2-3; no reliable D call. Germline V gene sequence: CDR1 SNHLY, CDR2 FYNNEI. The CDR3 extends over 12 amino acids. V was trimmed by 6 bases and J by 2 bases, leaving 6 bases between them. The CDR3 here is CASRGFTDTQYF. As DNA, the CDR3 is TGTGCCAGCAGAGGCTTCACAGATACGCAGTATTTT. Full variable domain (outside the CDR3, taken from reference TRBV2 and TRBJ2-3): EPEVTQTPSHQVTQMGQEVILRCVPISNHLYFYWYRQILGQKVEFLVSFYNNEISEKSEIFDDQFSVERPDGSNFTLKIRSTKLEDSAMYFCASRGFTDTQYFGPGTRLTVL.

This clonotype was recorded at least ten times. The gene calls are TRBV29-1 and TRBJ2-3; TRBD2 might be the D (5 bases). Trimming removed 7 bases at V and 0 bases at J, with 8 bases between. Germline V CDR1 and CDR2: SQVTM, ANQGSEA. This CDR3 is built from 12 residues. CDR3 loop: CSGTESTDTQYF. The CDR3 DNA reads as TGCAGCGGGACTGAAAGCACAGATACGCAGTATTTT.

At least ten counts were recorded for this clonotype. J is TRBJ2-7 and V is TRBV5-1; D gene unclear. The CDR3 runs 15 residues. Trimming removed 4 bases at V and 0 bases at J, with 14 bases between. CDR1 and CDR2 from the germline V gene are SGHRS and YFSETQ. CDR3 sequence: CASSLSRGGSYEQYF. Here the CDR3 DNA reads TGCGCCAGCAGCCTCTCTCGAGGCGGCTCCTACGAGCAGTACTTC.

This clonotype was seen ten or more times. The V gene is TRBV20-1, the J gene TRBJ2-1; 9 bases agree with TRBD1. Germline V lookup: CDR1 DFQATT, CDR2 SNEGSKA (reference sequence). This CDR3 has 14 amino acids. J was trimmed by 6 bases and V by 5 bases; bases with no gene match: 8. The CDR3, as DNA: TGCAGTGCTCTTCCCGGGACAGGGTCCAATGAGCAGTTCTTC. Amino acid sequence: CSALPGTGSNEQFF.

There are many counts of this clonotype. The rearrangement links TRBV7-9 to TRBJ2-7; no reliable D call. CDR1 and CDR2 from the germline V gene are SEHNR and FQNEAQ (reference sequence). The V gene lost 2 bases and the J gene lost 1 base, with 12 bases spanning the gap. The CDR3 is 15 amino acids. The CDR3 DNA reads TGTGCCAGCAGCTTATGGTCGGAAAATTCCTACGAGCAGTACTTC. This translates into CASSLWSENSYEQYF. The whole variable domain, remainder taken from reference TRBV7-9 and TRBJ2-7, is DTGVSQNPRHKITKRGQNVTFRCDPISEHNRLYWYRQTLGQGPEFLTYFQNEAQLEKSRLLSDRFSAERPKGSFSTLEIQRTEQGDSAMYLCASSLWSENSYEQYFGPGTRLTVT.

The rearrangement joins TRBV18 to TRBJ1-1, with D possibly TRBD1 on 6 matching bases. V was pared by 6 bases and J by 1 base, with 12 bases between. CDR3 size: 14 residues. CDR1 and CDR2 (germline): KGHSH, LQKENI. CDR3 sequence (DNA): TGTGCCAGCTCGCCAGGGGTCAGGAACACTGAAGCTTTCTTT. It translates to CASSPGVRNTEAFF. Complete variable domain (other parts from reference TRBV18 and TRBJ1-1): NAGVMQNPRHLVRRRGQEARLRCSPMKGHSHVYWYRQLPEEGLKFMVYLQKENIIDESGMPKERFSAEFPKEGPSILRIQQVVRGDSAAYFCASSPGVRNTEAFFGQGTRLTVV.

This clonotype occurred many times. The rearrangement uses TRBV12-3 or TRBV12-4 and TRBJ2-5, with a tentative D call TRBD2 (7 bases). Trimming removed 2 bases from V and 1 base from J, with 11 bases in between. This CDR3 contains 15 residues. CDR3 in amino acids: CASSLTGGVQETQYF. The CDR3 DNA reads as TGTGCCAGCAGTTTAACGGGGGGCGTCCAAGAGACCCAGTACTTC.

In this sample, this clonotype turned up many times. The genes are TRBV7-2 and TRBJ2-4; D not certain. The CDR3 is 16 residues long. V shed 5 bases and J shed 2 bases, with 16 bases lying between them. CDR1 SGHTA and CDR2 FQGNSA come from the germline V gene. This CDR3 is CASSLLPRSTKNIQYF. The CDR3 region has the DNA TGTGCCAGCAGCCTCCTGCCGCGGTCTACCAAAAACATTCAGTACTTC.

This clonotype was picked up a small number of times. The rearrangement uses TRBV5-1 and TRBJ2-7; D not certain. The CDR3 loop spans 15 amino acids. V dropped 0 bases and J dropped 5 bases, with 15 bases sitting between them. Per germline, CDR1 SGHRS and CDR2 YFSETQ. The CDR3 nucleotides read TGCGCCAGCAGCTTGGCCTTAGACATTACCCACGAGCAGTACTTC. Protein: CASSLALDITHEQYF.